This T cell receptor (beta chain) comes out of a study of cytomegalovirus exposure and HLA in healthy donors. Study-level background: Genotyping of more than 300 donors showed that about 84% belonged to the Caucasian-associated ancestry cluster. Study results and caveats: Under in vitro conditions, a few CMV-associated chains were confirmed as specific for CMV antigens.

The CDR3 spans 14 residues. J was trimmed by 5 bases and V by 10 bases; bases with no gene match: 9. Germline CDR1 is LNHDA and CDR2 is SQIVND (reference sequence). For this clone: Its specificity is not known.

Researchers ran the PCR with 60 Vbeta and 13 Jbeta primers. Libraries were prepared by immunoSEQ multiplex PCR; TCRdb keeps only in-frame clonotypes and omits some of them. The sample shows some 110,000 clones, and roughly 1% sits with its ten largest clones. This receptor was taken from a man aged 18-30 years in good health and CMV-seronegative. This chain uses TRBV19 with TRBJ2-1; 9 bases agree with TRBD1. Sample: PBMCs. The CDR3 DNA follows: TGTGCCACCCACAGGGGGCGAGTAGACAATGAGCAGTTCTTC. This sequence encodes CATHRGRVDNEQFF.